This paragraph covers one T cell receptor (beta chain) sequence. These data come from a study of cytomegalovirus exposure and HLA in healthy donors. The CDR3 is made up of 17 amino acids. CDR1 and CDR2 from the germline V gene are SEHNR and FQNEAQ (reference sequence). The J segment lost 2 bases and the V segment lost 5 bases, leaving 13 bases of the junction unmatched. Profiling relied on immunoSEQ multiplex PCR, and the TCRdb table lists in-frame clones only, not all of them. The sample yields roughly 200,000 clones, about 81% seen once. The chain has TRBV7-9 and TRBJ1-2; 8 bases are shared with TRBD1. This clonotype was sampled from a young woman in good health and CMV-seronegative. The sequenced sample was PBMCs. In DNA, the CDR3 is TGTGCCAGCAGCCCCCCGGGACAGGTGAAGTCGAACTATGGCTACACCTTC. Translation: CASSPPGQVKSNYGYTF.